The entry that follows covers one T cell receptor (beta chain) sequence. The antigen remains unidentified. This sample is part of a study of chemoradiotherapy in HPV16-positive cancers. Overall study findings and caveats: Candidate HPV-specific clones and E7-related TCR motifs grew in tumor during treatment.

The table came from immunoSEQ multiplex PCR; TCRdb's copy has only in-frame clones and leaves some out. This table has about 4,100 clones, around 85% appearing once. Germline V gene data show CDR1 as SEHNR and CDR2 as FQNEAQ (reference sequence). CDR3 size: 15 residues. The germline V and J ends were trimmed by 5 bases and 3 bases, with 17 bases remaining between them. The genes are TRBV7-9 and TRBJ2-7; D possibly corresponds to TRBD2 (7 bases). The specimen was tumor tissue, collected from a patient who underwent chemoradiotherapy. The origin of this receptor is a human donor with HPV-associated anogenital cancer. The chain's CDR3 is CASSQLGGLSYEQYF. In DNA form, the CDR3 reads TGTGCCAGCAGCCAGCTCGGGGGGCTCAGCTACGAGCAGTACTTC.